This T cell receptor (beta chain) is drawn from a study of blood T cells in healthy people across ages. In the study overall: Template switching caught about one barcoded beta molecule for each two T cells. Study-wide points: Both naive CD4+ cell counts and diversity were greater in long-lived donors than in aged donors.

Through a sample-barcoded 5' primer and a J-beta primer mix, a second PCR was run for roughly 6 to 12 cycles. TCRdb used MiXCR to reprocess the 5' RACE reads, holding one entry per CDR3 protein. The table includes about 580,000 distinct CDR3 sequences, under 55% detected once. To note about this clonotype: Its antigen is unknown.

Germline V lookup: CDR1 SGHRS, CDR2 YFSETQ. This CDR3 has 14 amino acids. With 5 bases clipped from V and 3 bases from J, the junction kept 2 bases outside the gene matches. The sequence was obtained from a man aged 80 or over in good health. Material for sequencing was blood. V is TRBV5-1 and J is TRBJ2-2, with 9 bases lining up with TRBD1. CDR3 loop: CASSDRGYTGELFF. The CDR3 nucleotides read TGCGCCAGCAGTGACAGGGGGTACACCGGGGAGCTGTTTTTT.